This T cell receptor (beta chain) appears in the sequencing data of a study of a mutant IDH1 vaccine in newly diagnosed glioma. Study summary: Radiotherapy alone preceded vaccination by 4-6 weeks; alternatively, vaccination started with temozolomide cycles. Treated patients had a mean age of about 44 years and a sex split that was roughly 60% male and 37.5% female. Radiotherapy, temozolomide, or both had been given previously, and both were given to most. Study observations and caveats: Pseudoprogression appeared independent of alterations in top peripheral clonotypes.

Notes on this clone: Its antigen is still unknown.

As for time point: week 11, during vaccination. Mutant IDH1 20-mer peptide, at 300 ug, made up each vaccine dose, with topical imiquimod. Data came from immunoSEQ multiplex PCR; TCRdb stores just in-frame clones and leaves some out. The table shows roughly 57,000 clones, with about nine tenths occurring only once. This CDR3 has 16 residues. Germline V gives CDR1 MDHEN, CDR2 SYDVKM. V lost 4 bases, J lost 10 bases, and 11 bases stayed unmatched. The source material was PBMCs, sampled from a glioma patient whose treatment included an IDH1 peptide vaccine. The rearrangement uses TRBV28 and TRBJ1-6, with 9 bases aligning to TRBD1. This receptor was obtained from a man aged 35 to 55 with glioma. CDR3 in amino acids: CASSSPIGTGRSPLHF. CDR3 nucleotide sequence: TGTGCCAGCAGTTCGCCTATCGGGACAGGGAGGTCACCCCTCCACTTT.